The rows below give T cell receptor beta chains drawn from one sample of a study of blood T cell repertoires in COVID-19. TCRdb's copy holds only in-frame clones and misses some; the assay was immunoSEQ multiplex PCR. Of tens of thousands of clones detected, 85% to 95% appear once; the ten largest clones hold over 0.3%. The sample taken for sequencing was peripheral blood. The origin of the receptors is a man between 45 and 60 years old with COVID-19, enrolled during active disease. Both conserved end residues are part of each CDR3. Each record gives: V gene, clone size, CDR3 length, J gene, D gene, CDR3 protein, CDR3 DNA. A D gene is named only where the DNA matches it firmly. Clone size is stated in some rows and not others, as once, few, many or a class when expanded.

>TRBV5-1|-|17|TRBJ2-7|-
CASSSTETVFSAYEQYF
TGCGCCAGCAGCTCCACGGAGACAGTCTTCTCCGCATACGAGCAGTACTTC
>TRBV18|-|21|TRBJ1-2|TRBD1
CASSPLTQTGTGPFSNYGYTF
TGTGCCAGCTCACCCCTAACTCAAACCGGGACAGGGCCATTTTCAAACTATGGCTACACCTTC
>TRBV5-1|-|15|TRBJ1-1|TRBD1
CASSLAGQGNTEAFF
TGCGCCAGCAGCTTGGCGGGACAGGGAAACACTGAAGCTTTCTTT
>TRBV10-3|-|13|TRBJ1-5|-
CAINRERDQPQHF
TGTGCCATCAACAGGGAGAGGGATCAGCCCCAGCATTTT
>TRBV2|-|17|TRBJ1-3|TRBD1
CASSEPGQGVIGNTIYF
TGTGCCAGCAGTGAACCGGGACAGGGGGTTATTGGAAACACCATATATTTT
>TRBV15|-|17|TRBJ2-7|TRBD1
CATSREGAGQGFREQYF
TGTGCCACCAGCAGAGAGGGGGCGGGACAGGGGTTTCGAGAGCAGTACTTC
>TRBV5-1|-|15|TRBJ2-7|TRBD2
CASSPWGGSTYEQYF
TGCGCCAGCAGCCCCTGGGGCGGGAGCACCTACGAGCAGTACTTC
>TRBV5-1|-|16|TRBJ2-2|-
CASSPRQHANTGELFF
TGCGCCAGCAGCCCTAGACAGCACGCGAACACCGGGGAGCTGTTTTTT
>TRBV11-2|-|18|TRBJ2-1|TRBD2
CASSLRFSGRGSYNEQFF
TGTGCCAGCAGCTTAAGGTTTAGCGGGAGGGGCTCCTACAATGAGCAGTTCTTC
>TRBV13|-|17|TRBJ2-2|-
CASSQISRGTNTGELFF
TGTGCCAGCAGCCAGATATCTCGGGGTACCAACACCGGGGAGCTGTTTTTT
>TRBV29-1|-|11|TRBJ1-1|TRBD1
CSAQGATEAFF
TGCAGCGCTCAGGGGGCGACTGAAGCTTTCTTT
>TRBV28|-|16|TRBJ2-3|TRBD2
CASSFPAGAGTDTQYF
TGTGCCAGCAGTTTTCCAGCGGGAGCGGGCACAGATACGCAGTATTTT
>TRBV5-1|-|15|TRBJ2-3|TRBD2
CASSPLRGYTDTQYF
TGCGCCAGCAGCCCCCTGCGGGGGTACACAGATACGCAGTATTTT
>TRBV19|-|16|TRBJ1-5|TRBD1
CASSIGTGDRNQPQHF
TGTGCCAGTAGTATAGGGACAGGGGACCGCAATCAGCCCCAGCATTTT
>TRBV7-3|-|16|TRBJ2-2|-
CASSLIGGRNTGELFF
TGTGCCAGCAGCTTAATAGGGGGTCGTAACACCGGGGAGCTGTTTTTT
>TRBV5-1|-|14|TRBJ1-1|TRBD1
CASSQGQGGVRAFF
TGCGCCAGCAGCCAGGGACAGGGAGGGGTGCGAGCTTTCTTT
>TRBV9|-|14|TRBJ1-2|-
CASSVALATYGYTF
TGTGCCAGCAGCGTAGCGTTAGCCACCTATGGCTACACCTTC
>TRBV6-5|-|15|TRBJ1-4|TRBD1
CASRRADRVNEKLFF
TGTGCCAGCAGGAGGGCGGACAGGGTCAATGAAAAACTGTTTTTT
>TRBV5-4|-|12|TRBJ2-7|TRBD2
CASSAGTSGTDF
TGTGCCAGCAGCGCCGGGACTAGCGGGACGGACTTC
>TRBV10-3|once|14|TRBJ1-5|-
CAISEEAYNQPQHF
TGTGCCATCAGTGAAGAGGCATACAATCAGCCCCAGCATTTT
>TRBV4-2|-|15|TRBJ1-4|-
CASSERTDHNEKLFF
TGTGCCAGCAGCGAACGGACAGACCATAATGAAAAACTGTTTTTT
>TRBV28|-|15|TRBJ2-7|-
CASSFTGGHYYEQYF
TGTGCCAGCAGTTTTACGGGGGGCCACTATTACGAGCAGTACTTC
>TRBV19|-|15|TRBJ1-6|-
CASKERAGYNSPLHF
TGTGCCAGTAAGGAGCGAGCGGGCTATAATTCACCCCTCCACTTT
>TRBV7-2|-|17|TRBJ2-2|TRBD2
CASSLALAVANTGELFF
TGTGCCAGCAGCTTAGCTCTAGCGGTAGCGAACACCGGGGAGCTGTTTTTT
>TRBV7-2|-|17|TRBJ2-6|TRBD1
CASRAGTGSSGANVLTF
TGTGCCAGCAGGGCCGGGACAGGGAGCTCTGGGGCCAACGTCCTGACTTTC
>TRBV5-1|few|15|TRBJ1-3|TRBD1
CASSFDRVTGNTIYF
TGCGCCAGCAGCTTCGACAGGGTAACTGGAAACACCATATATTTT